This TCR beta chain was captured in a study of early T cells in non-severe SARS-CoV-2 infection. TCRdb redid the calling of the 5' RACE reads with MiXCR, one entry per CDR3 protein. Altogether tens of thousands of distinct CDR3 sequences are present, around 16% being singletons, with the ten largest covering just over 5%. CDR3 size: 11 residues. The germline V and J ends were trimmed by 3 bases and 9 bases, with 6 bases remaining between them. Germline loops: CDR1 LGHDT, CDR2 YNNKEL (reference sequence). The sample holds many counts of this clonotype. The chain carries TRBV3-1 and TRBJ2-1; no definite D call. The sequences come from whole blood, collected at baseline. This receptor was obtained from an adult who was a healthcare worker with PCR-confirmed SARS-CoV-2 infection or an uninfected control (not recorded which). The CDR3 DNA is TGTGCCAGCAGCCATAGGAGTGAGCAGTTCTTC. It yields the protein CASSHRSEQFF.